The present TCR beta chain was sequenced within a study of T cell changes during pregnancy in multiple sclerosis. The CDR3 length is 16 residues. V was cut by 0 bases and J by 0 bases, with 9 bases left in between. The germline V gene has CDR1 SGHNT and CDR2 YYREEE (reference sequence). Sequencing was performed with immunoSEQ multiplex PCR; in TCRdb, only in-frame clones are kept and a portion is missing. The sample holds about 50,000 clones; 90% to 95% are singletons and the top ten take roughly 0.4%. The chain recombines TRBV5-4 with TRBJ2-2; D possibly corresponds to TRBD2 (5 bases). The TCR comes from a female donor with multiple sclerosis, enrolled in a pregnancy study. The material was CD4+ T cells from peripheral blood mononuclear cells, obtained after pregnancy. CDR3: CASSLGLRANTGELFF. The CDR3 DNA is TGTGCCAGCAGCTTGGGGCTGCGGGCGAACACCGGGGAGCTGTTTTTT.